This TCR beta chain was recorded in a study of PD-L1 blockade in urothelial cancer (dated by TCRdb to about 2017). Background on the whole study: All patients started therapy in about 2014 and received atezolizumab 1,200 mg intravenously every 3 weeks. In the same patients, pretreatment tumors underwent whole exome sequencing and RNA sequencing in addition to TCR sequencing. About 85% of the roughly 29 patients were identified as males with urothelial cancer of bladder origin, and a prior smoking history was reported by 18 of 29 patients. Under 30 patients had pretreatment blood TCR-seq, roughly 24 had at least one posttreatment blood collection, and roughly 24 had tumor TCR-seq. Pretreatment tumor samples and matched peripheral blood, collected serially before and after atezolizumab treatment, underwent TCR sequencing. Durable clinical benefit was defined as a progression-free survival longer than 6 months, and TCR features were additionally tested against progression-free survival and overall survival. The study was an exploratory multi-omic analysis of somatic, immune and clinical correlates of response to PD-L1 blockade with atezolizumab in urothelial cancer. Durable clinical benefit was achieved by nine patients but not by the remaining 20. A median of about 150,000 T cells and some 84,000 unique TCRs was obtained from blood samples, and a median clonality of approximately 0.08 was observed. Blood samples were analyzed at two time points: 3 weeks after treatment start (second dose) and 6 weeks after treatment start. An ECOG performance status of 0 or 1 was recorded for the patients, and 0 to 3 prior chemotherapy regimens had been received by the patients. Study-wide findings and limitations: Small sample size (n of about 30) and many exploratory analyses mean the results are intended to be hypothesis-generating. Improved progression-free and overall survival was found to be associated with pretreatment peripheral blood TCR clonality below the median. Patients with durable benefit showed greater expansion of tumor-associated TCR clones in peripheral blood 3 weeks after starting treatment (n of about 20, p = 0.022).

The CDR3 sequence holds 15 residues, the cysteine and phenylalanine included. The only DNA kept is the CDR3, 45 bases in frame from the first base. From the germline V gene, CDR1 is LGHNA and CDR2 is YNFKEQ. V is clipped by 0 bases and J by 4 bases, and the sequence between their germline boundaries is 12 bases long. On this clone itself: This clone's antigen is unknown. No much larger clonotype is one base removed from it; base qualities were not supplied.

To estimate absolute template abundance from read counts, synthetic TCR analog templates were spiked into each PCR. Using the immunoSEQ assay, TCRbeta CDR3 regions were amplified from genomic DNA with bias-controlled V and J gene primers. Sequencing of rearranged TCRbeta segments was performed at approximately 20X coverage. For the original study's pipeline: Sequencing errors were corrected by clustering and CDR3s were annotated against IMGT to assign V, D and J genes. Downstream analyses used only productive TCRbeta rearrangements and left out out-of-frame or stop-codon sequences. Clonality was computed as one minus Shannon entropy normalized by the log of the number of unique productive sequences. Fisher's exact test with Benjamini-Hochberg correction, using a cutoff of adjusted p below 0.01, was how clones that differed between time points or between blood and tumor were identified. In its TCRdb copy, this immuneACCESS table keeps in-frame sequences only and misses some clones. Where compared with another copy, unresolved V genes explain less than half of these, and the others have no known cause. From that table come the V and J calls and clone size; the DNA was used to work out D and trimming. In all, the sample holds roughly 25,000 clones, and 84% of those were seen once. The top ten constitute approximately 9.9% of the sample.

The cohort comprised roughly 30 patients with locally advanced or metastatic urothelial carcinoma treated at Memorial Sloan Kettering on a trial protocol. Peripheral blood mononuclear cells were collected pretreatment and during treatment, at between 1 and 8 total time points per patient. The Qiagen DNeasy Blood extraction kit was used to purify genomic DNA from total PBMCs and from tumor samples. PBMCs were collected pretreatment and during treatment and were isolated and stored as previously described. The clonotype comes from a man between 65 and 80 years old with urothelial cancer. The chain was built from TRBV4-2 and TRBJ2-5; TRBD1 could be the D gene, as 5 bases match. Sequencing used PBMCs, obtained around atezolizumab (anti-PD-L1) treatment. The CDR3 region reads CASSQDPSRGETQYF. The bases are TGTGCCAGCAGCCAAGATCCCAGTAGGGGAGAGACCCAGTACTTC.